The text below deals with one TCR beta chain. What it binds is not known. Germline-derived CDR1 and CDR2 are LGHNA and YNFKEQ. V was shortened by 0 bases and J by 4 bases, with 4 bases between the two germline ends. The CDR3 is 13 amino acids. PCR primers comprised 60 Vbeta and 13 Jbeta primers. Produced via immunoSEQ multiplex PCR; TCRdb's table is partial and in-frame only. The data hold about 130,000 clones, with roughly 80% observed a single time. This sample is drawn from a study of cytomegalovirus exposure and HLA in healthy donors. Those who donated were healthy bone marrow donors. General study findings and limits: Later work associated roughly 15,000 TCR beta sequences with HLA alleles at 0.05 false discovery rate. More clonal expansion characterized HLA-associated TCR beta chains than equally common others in a later analysis.

The TCR comes from a boy aged 5-17 years in good health and CMV-seronegative. Material for sequencing was PBMCs. The rearrangement uses TRBV4-2 and TRBJ1-5; D remains ambiguous. For the CDR3, the DNA is TGTGCCAGCAGCCAAGATCTGAATCAGCCCCAGCATTTT. This encodes CASSQDLNQPQHF.